The T cell receptor (beta chain) described here comes from a study of blood T cells in healthy people across ages. Healthy Caucasians from Russia aged roughly 6 to 90 served as donors. For every donor, a draw yielded around 9.4 milliliters of peripheral blood. With a J-beta primer mix and a sample-barcoded 5' primer, a second PCR ran 7 to 11 cycles. A single record per CDR3 protein comes from TCRdb applying MiXCR to the 5' RACE reads. This sample yields under 1,000,000 distinct CDR3 sequences, of which approximately 35% are seen a single time; about an eighth belongs to the top ten. Germline V CDR1 and CDR2: LGHDT, YNNKEL (reference sequence). This CDR3 contains 16 residues. Unmatched junction bases numbered 12, after V lost 4 bases and J lost 5 bases.

The chain carries TRBV3-1 and TRBJ1-1; 8 bases match TRBD1. This sequence originates from a man between 18 and 29 years old in good health. Sequencing input: blood. In DNA, the CDR3 is TGTGCCAGCAGCCCCCTCGACAGGGGAGGTCGAACTGAAGCTTTCTTT. Its translation is CASSPLDRGGRTEAFF.